This TCR beta chain originates from a study of OX40 agonist ivuxolimab in advanced cancers. Study-wide findings and caveats: At 0.1-3.0 mg/kg, partial responders had clonal expansion among the lowest observed.

CDR3 length: 14 amino acids. The V gene end was trimmed by 2 bases and the J gene end by 7 bases; junction bases not matched to a gene: 7. From germline, CDR1 is SGHTA and CDR2 FQGNSA. Clones were read by immunoSEQ multiplex PCR, and TCRdb kept only the in-frame ones, dropping some. The sample consists of fewer than 90,000 clones, roughly 89% of them appearing once. On this clone: Its antigen is undetermined.

This receptor was identified in an adult with an advanced solid tumor such as melanoma, head and neck, liver or kidney cancer. The sequences come from CD4+ or CD8+ T cells sorted from blood, collected in a trial of the OX40 agonist ivuxolimab. The chain carries TRBV7-2 and TRBJ1-1, with 7 bases identical to TRBD1. The CDR3 DNA sequence: TGTGCCAGCAGCTTAACCCAGGGGGTCGGTGAAGCTTTCTTT. It encodes CASSLTQGVGEAFF.